Sequencing of this TCR beta chain was carried out in a study of cytomegalovirus exposure and HLA in healthy donors. This CDR3 is built from 13 residues. Looked up from germline, CDR1 is ENHRY and CDR2 is SYGVKD. V lost 0 bases, J lost 6 bases, and 9 bases lay in between. The PCR had 60 Vbeta and 13 Jbeta primers. The table came from immunoSEQ multiplex PCR; TCRdb's copy has only in-frame clones and leaves some out. The data hold some 86,000 clones, with 70% to 80% observed a single time. The sample taken for sequencing was PBMCs. This TCR derives from a woman in her 40s in good health and CMV-seropositive. The chain carries TRBV10-3 and TRBJ2-7, with unresolved D. In nucleotides, the CDR3 is TGTGCCATCAGTGAGTCGATCACGGGCGAGCAGTACTTC. Protein: CAISESITGEQYF.